These 2 T cell receptor beta chains were sequenced from one sample in a study of blood T cell repertoires in COVID-19. The repertoire was sequenced with immunoSEQ multiplex PCR; TCRdb's copy has only in-frame clones and lacks some. The sample comprises around 150,000 clones, roughly nine tenths of which are singletons, and 3% to 3.5% rests with the top ten. Source material: peripheral blood. These receptors were obtained from a woman aged 60-75 years with active COVID-19.

The V call is TRBV6-5, the J call TRBJ2-3, with 11 bases identical to TRBD2. The CDR3 runs to 15 residues. Germline V gives CDR1 MNHEY, CDR2 SVGAGI. Trimming cost V 6 bases and J 2 bases; bases outside gene matches: 4. The CDR3 bases are TGTGCCAGCAGACTAGCGGGAGATATCACAGATACGCAGTATTTT. Translating it yields CASRLAGDITDTQYF.

The chain combines TRBV6-2 or TRBV6-3 with TRBJ2-1, with a weak D call TRBD1 (6 bases). The CDR3 totals 19 residues. V was shortened by 7 bases and J by 1 base, with 26 bases between the two germline ends. CDR1 and CDR2 from the germline V gene are MNHEY and SVGEGT. CDR3 in DNA: TGTGCCAGCACCCCGATAGGACAGAGGTGGGATGATTCCTACAATGAGCAGTTCTTC. Its protein product is CASTPIGQRWDDSYNEQFF.